This TCR beta chain was profiled in a study of blood T cell repertoires in COVID-19. The wider study: Collection of acute and convalescent COVID-19 samples took place in the United States, Italy and Spain.

The CDR3 runs 17 residues. Between the trimmed V and J ends, which lost 0 bases and 10 bases, there was a span of 22 bases. Per the germline V gene, CDR1 is LGHDT and CDR2 is YNNKEL (reference sequence). In the original workflow: The assay estimated nucleated cells by amplifying reference gene primers. The data were produced by immunoSEQ multiplex PCR, yet TCRdb's version contains in-frame clones alone and is incomplete. The DNA gave D and trimming, while V, J and clone size come from that table. The sample contains more than 300,000 clones, more than 85% of which appear only once. The sequence was obtained from a woman aged 25 to 39 who had been exposed to COVID-19. The sequenced sample consisted of PBMCs or T cells enriched from blood (not recorded which). This sequence joins TRBV3-1 (or the pseudogene TRBV3-2) and TRBJ2-1; a possible D gene is TRBD2 (6 bases). In DNA form, the CDR3 reads TGTGCCAGCAGCCAAGAAAGGCGGGACCTAACCTTAGAGGAGCAGTTCTTC. Protein product: CASSQERRDLTLEEQFF.